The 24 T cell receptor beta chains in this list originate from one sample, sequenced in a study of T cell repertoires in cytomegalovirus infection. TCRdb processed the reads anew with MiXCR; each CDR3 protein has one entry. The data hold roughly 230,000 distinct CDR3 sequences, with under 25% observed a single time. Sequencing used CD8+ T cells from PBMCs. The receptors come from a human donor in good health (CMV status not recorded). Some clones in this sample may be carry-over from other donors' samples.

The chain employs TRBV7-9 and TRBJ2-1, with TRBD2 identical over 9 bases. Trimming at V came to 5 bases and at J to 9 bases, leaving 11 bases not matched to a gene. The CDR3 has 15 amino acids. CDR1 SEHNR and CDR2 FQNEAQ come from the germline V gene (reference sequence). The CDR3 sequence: CASSPPGRGGGEQFF. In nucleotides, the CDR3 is TGTGCCAGCAGCCCACCAGGGCGGGGGGGAGGTGAGCAGTTCTTC.

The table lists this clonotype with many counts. CDR3 region: CASSSGVGTDTQYF. DNA of the CDR3: TGTGCCAGCAGCTCCGGGGTCGGCACAGATACGCAGTATTTT. This chain connects TRBV7-6 to TRBJ2-3; D perhaps matches TRBD2 (5 bases). Deletions cut 4 bases from V and 1 base from J, with 9 bases between. This CDR3 is 14 amino acids long. CDR1 and CDR2 from the germline V gene are SGHVS and FNYEAQ. The full variable domain, completed using reference TRBV7-6 and TRBJ2-3, is GAGVSQSPRYKVTKRGQDVALRCDPISGHVSLYWYRQALGQGPEFLTYFNYEAQQDKSGLPNDRFSAERPEGSISTLTIQRTEQRDSAMYRCASSSGVGTDTQYFGPGTRLTVL.

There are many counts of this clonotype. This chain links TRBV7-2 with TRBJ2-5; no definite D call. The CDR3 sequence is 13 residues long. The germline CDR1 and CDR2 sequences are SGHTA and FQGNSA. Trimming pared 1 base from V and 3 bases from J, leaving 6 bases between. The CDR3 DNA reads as TGTGCCAGCAGCTTAGAATGGGAAGAGACCCAGTACTTC. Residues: CASSLEWEETQYF.

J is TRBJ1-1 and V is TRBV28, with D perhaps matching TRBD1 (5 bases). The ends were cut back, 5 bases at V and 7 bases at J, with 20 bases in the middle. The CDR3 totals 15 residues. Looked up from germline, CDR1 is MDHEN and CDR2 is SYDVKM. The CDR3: CASSPFGGVLLEAFF. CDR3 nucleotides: TGTGCCAGCAGTCCGTTCGGGGGGGTCCTGCTTGAAGCTTTCTTT.

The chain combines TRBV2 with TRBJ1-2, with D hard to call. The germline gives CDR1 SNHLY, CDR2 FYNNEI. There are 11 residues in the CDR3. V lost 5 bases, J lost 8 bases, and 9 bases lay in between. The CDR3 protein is CASSSSIGYTF. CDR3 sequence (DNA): TGTGCCAGCAGTTCCTCAATAGGCTACACCTTC.

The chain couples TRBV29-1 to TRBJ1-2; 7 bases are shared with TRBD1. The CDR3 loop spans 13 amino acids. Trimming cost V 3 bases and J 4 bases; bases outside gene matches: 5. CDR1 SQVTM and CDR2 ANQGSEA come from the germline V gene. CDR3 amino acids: CSVEPTGTYGYTF. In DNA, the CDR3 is TGCAGCGTTGAGCCGACAGGGACCTATGGCTACACCTTC.

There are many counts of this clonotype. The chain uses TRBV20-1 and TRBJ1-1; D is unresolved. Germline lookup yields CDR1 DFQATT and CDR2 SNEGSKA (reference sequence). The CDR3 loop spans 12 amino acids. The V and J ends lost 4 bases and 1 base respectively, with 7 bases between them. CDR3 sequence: CSAKDKNTEAFF. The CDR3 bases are TGCAGTGCTAAAGACAAGAACACTGAAGCTTTCTTT.

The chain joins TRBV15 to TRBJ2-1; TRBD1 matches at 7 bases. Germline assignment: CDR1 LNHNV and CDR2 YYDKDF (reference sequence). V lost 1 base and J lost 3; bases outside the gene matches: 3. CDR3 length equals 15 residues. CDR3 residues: CATSRGQGGYNEQFF. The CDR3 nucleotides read TGTGCCACCAGCAGAGGACAGGGCGGCTACAATGAGCAGTTCTTC.

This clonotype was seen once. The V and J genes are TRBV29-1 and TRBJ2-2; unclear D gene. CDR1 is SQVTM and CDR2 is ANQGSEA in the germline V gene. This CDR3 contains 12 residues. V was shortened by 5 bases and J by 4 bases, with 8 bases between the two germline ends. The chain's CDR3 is CSVLQITGELFF. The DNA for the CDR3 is TGCAGCGTTCTGCAGATCACCGGGGAGCTGTTTTTT.

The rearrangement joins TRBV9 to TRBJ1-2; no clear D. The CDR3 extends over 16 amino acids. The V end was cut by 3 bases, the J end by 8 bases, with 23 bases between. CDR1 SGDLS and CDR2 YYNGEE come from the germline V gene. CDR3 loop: CASSGEIHGSFGGYTF. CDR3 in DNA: TGTGCCAGCAGCGGCGAAATTCATGGATCTTTTGGCGGCTACACCTTC.

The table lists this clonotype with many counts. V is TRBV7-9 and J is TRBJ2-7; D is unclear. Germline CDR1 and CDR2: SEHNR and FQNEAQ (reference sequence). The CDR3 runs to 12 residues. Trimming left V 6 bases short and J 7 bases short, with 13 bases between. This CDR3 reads CASSYALREQYF. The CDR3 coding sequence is TGTGCCAGCAGTTACGCTTTGCGGGAGCAGTACTTC.

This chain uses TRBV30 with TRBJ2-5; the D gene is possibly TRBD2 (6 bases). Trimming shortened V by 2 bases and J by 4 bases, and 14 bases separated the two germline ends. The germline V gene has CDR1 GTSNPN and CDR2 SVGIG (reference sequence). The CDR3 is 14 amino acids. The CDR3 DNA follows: TGTGCCTGGAGTCCCGACGGGGGAGGAGAGACCCAGTACTTC. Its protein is CAWSPDGGGETQYF.

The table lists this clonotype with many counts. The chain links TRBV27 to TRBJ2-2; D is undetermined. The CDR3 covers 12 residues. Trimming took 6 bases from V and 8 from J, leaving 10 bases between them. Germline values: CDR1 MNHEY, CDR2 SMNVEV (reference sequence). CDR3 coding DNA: TGTGCCAGCAGCGACCCGACGGGGGAGCTGTTTTTT. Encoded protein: CASSDPTGELFF.

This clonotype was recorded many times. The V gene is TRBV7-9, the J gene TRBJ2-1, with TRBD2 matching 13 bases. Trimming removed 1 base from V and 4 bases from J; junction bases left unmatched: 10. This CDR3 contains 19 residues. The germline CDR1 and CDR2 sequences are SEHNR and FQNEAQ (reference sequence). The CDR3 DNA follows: TGTGCCAGCAGCTTAGTCCGGGGACTAGCGGGGATTCAATACAATGAGCAGTTCTTC. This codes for CASSLVRGLAGIQYNEQFF.

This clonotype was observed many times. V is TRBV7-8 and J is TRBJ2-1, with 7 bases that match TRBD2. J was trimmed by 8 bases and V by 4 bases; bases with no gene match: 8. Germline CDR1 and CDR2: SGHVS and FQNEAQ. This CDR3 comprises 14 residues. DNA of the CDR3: TGTGCCAGCAGCTCCAGGCCAACTAGCGATGAGCAGTTCTTC. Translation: CASSSRPTSDEQFF.

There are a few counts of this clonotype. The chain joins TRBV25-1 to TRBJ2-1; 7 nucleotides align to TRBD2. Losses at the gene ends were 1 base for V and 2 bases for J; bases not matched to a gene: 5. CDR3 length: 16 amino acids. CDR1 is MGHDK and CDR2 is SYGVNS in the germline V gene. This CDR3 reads CASSEFNSGPYNEQFF. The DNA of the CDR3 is TGTGCCAGCAGTGAATTTAATAGCGGGCCCTACAATGAGCAGTTCTTC.

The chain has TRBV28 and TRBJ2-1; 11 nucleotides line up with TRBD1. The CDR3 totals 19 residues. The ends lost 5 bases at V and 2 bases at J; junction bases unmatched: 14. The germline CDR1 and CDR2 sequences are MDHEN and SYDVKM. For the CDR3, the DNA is TGTGCCAGCAGTGGACAGGGGGCCTCAAGTGCCATACCCTACAATGAGCAGTTCTTC. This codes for CASSGQGASSAIPYNEQFF.

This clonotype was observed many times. DNA for the CDR3: TGTGCCAGCAGCTTTAACCGGGCCCTCAATCAGCCCCAGCATTTT. It specifies CASSFNRALNQPQHF. This chain links TRBV7-3 with TRBJ1-5, with D hard to call. Germline V gene lookup returns CDR1 SGHTA and CDR2 FQGTGA. V lost 3 bases, J lost 3 bases, and 12 bases lay in between. The CDR3 has 15 residues.

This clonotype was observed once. The CDR3 nucleotides are TGTGCCAGCAGCTTGTGGTCAGACACCTACGAGCAGTACTTC. Amino acid sequence: CASSLWSDTYEQYF. The J gene is TRBJ2-7, the V gene TRBV5-6, with D uncertain. The CDR3 covers 14 residues. Germline CDR1 SGHDT, CDR2 YYEEEE. V was pared by 1 base and J by 2 bases, with 10 bases between.

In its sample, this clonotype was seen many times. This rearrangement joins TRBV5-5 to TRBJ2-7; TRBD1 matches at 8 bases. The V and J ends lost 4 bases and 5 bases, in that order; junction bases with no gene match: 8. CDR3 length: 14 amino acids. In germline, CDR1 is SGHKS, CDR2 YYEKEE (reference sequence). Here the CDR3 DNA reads TGTGCCAGCAGCGCCAGGGGGCTGGTGGACGAGCAGTACTTC. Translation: CASSARGLVDEQYF. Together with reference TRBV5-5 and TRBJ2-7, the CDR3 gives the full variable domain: DAGVTQSPTHLIKTRGQQVTLRCSPISGHKSVSWYQQVLGQGPQFIFQYYEKEERGRGNFPDRFSARQFPNYSSELNVNALLLGDSALYLCASSARGLVDEQYFGPGTRLTVT.

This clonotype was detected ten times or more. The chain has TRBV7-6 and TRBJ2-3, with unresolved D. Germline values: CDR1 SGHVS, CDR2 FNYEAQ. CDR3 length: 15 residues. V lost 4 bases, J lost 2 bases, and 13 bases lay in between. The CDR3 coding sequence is TGTGCCAGCAGCTCCTCAGCGACTTACACAGATACGCAGTATTTT. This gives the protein CASSSSATYTDTQYF.

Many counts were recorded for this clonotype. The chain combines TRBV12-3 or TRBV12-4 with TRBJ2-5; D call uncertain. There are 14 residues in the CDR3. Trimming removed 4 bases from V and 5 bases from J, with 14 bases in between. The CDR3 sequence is CASSSRVVIETQYF. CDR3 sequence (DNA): TGTGCCAGCAGTTCCCGGGTGGTGATCGAGACCCAGTACTTC.

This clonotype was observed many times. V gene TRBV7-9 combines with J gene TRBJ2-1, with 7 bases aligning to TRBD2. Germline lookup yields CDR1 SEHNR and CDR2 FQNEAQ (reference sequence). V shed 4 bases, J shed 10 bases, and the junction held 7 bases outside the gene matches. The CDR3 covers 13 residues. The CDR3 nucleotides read TGTGCCAGCAGCTCCCGAGCCGGGGGGGAGCAGTTCTTC. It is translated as CASSSRAGGEQFF.

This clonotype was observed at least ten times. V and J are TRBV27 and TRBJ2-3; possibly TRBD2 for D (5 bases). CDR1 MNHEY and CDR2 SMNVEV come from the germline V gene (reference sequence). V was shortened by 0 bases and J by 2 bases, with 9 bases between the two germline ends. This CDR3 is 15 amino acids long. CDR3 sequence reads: CASSLSGADTDTQYF. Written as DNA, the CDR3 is TGTGCCAGCAGTTTATCTGGAGCGGACACAGATACGCAGTATTTT.